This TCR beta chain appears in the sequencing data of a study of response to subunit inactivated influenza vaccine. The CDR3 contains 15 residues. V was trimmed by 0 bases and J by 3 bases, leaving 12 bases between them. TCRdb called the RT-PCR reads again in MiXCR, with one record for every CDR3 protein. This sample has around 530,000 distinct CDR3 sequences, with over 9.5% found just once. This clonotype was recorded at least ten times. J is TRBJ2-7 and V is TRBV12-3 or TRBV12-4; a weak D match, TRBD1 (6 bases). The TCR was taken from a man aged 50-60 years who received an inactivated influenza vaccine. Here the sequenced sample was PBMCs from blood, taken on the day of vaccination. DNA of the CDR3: TGTGCCAGCAGTTTAGCAGCAGGGGCCAGCTACGAGCAGTACTTC. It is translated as CASSLAAGASYEQYF.